This TCR beta chain derives from a study of blood T cell repertoires in COVID-19. Across the whole study: Donors in the United States, Italy and Spain gave samples during acute or convalescent COVID-19. In each case, the material was cDNA or gDNA derived from T cells, B-cell-depleted T cells, or PBMCs.

The V and J ends lost 5 bases and 3 bases respectively, with 17 bases between them. This CDR3 spans 15 amino acids. Germline V CDR1 and CDR2: SEHNR, FQNEAQ (reference sequence). In the authors' methods: Researchers report that nucleated cell counts were estimated from reference gene primer amplification. Sequencing used immunoSEQ multiplex PCR; TCRdb keeps in-frame clones, though not all of them. V and J calls and clone size are as listed in that table; D and trimming were resolved from the DNA. The sample contains fewer than 55,000 clones, roughly 83% of which appear only once. The chain uses TRBV7-9 and TRBJ2-7; weak D call: TRBD1 (5 bases). The receptor's source is an older woman with acute or convalescent COVID-19. Input material: peripheral blood. The CDR3 here is CASSPDTRFFYEQYF. The CDR3 bases are TGTGCCAGCAGCCCGGACACGCGTTTTTTCTACGAGCAGTACTTC.